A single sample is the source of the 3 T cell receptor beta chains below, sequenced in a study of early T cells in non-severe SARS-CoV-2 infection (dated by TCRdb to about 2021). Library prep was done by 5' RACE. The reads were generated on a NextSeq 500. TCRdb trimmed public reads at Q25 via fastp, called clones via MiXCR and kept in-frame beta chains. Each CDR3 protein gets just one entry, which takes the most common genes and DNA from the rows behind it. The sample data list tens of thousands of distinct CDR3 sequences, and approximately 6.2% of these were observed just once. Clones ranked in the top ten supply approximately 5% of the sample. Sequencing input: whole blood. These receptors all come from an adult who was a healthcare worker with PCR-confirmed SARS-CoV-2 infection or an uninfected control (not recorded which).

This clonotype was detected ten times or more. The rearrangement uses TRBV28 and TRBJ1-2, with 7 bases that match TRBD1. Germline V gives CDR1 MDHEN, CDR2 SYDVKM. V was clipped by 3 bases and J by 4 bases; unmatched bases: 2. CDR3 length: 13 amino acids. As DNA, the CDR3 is TGTGCCAGCAGTTTCGGGACAGTCTATGGCTACACCTTC. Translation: CASSFGTVYGYTF.

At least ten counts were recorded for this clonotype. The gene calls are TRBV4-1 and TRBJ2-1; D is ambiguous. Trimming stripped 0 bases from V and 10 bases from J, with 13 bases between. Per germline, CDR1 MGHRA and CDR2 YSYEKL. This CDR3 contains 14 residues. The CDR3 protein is CASSQDLSAVEQFF. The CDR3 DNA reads TGCGCCAGCAGCCAAGATCTGTCGGCGGTAGAGCAGTTCTTC.

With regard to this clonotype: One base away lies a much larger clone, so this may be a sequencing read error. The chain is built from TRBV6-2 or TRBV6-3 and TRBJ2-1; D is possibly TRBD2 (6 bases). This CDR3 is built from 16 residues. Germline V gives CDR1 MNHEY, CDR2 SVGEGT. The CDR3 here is CGTASVGRNSYNEQFF. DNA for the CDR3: TGTGGCACCGCATCCGTAGGGAGGAACTCCTACAATGAGCAGTTCTTC.